One sample yielded the 3 T cell receptor beta chains listed below, sequenced in a study of cytomegalovirus exposure and HLA in healthy donors. Primers included in the PCR were 60 Vbeta and 13 Jbeta primers. Repertoires were generated with immunoSEQ multiplex PCR, while TCRdb's copy carries only in-frame clones and drops some. The sample includes 150,000 to 200,000 clones, roughly 84% of them seen just once. The material sequenced was PBMCs. These receptors were obtained from a man younger than 30 in good health and CMV-seropositive.

This chain's CDR3 is CASSAGGDILFF. CDR3 bases: TGTGCCAGTAGCGCGGGGGGGGACATCCTGTTTTTT. The chain has TRBV19 and TRBJ1-4; D is possibly TRBD1 (6 bases). Germline CDR1 reads LNHDA; CDR2 reads SQIVND (reference sequence). The CDR3 totals 12 residues. The germline V and J ends were trimmed by 6 bases and 14 bases, with 16 bases remaining between them.

The chain combines TRBV2 with TRBJ1-4, with D possibly being TRBD1 (5 bases). This CDR3 region has 15 residues. In germline, CDR1 is SNHLY, CDR2 FYNNEI. The germline V and J ends were trimmed by 4 bases and 7 bases, with 16 bases remaining between them. CDR3 sequence reads: CASSGWGGVAEKLFF. Here the CDR3 DNA reads TGTGCCAGCAGTGGCTGGGGAGGGGTGGCTGAAAAACTGTTTTTT.

V gene TRBV5-1 combines with J gene TRBJ2-7; the D is unclear. Trimming pared 0 bases from V and 10 bases from J, leaving 11 bases between. CDR1 is SGHRS and CDR2 is YFSETQ in the germline V gene. The CDR3 totals 12 residues. The DNA of the CDR3 is TGCGCCAGCAGCTTGGAACAGAAAAGTCAGTACTTC. Its translation: CASSLEQKSQYF.